This T cell receptor beta chain was observed in a study of T cell changes during pregnancy in multiple sclerosis. Produced via immunoSEQ multiplex PCR; TCRdb's table is partial and in-frame only. The table includes tens of thousands of clones, approximately 90% detected once. The V end lost 2 bases, the J end lost 3 bases, and 9 bases lay between the germline ends. Looked up from germline, CDR1 is SGHKS and CDR2 is YYEKEE (reference sequence). This CDR3 region has 15 residues. The sample in question was CD4+ T cells from peripheral blood mononuclear cells, obtained in the first trimester of pregnancy. V and J are TRBV5-5 and TRBJ1-6, with TRBD1 as a possible D gene (5 bases). This TCR came from a female donor in good health, enrolled as a control in a pregnancy study. CDR3 sequence reads: CASSLGDSYNSPLHF. The CDR3 region has the DNA TGTGCCAGCAGCTTAGGAGACAGCTATAATTCACCCCTCCACTTT.